The 22 T cell receptor beta chains below come from one sample, sequenced in a study of cytomegalovirus exposure and HLA in healthy donors. PCR primers comprised 60 Vbeta and 13 Jbeta primers. Profiled with immunoSEQ multiplex PCR; TCRdb holds only in-frame clones, not every one. The sample table sets out around 35,000 clones. The sample consisted of PBMCs. The receptor source for this set is a middle-aged woman in good health and CMV-seropositive.

V is TRBV5-4 and J is TRBJ1-6; D gene unclear. Trimming took off 5 bases at V and 7 bases at J, with 22 bases between the two ends. Germline-derived CDR1 and CDR2 are SGHNT and YYREEE (reference sequence). There are 17 residues in the CDR3. The CDR3: CASSFIYGGRMNSPLHF. Here the CDR3 DNA reads TGTGCCAGCAGTTTCATTTATGGTGGCAGGATGAATTCACCCCTCCACTTT.

The J gene is TRBJ2-2, the V gene TRBV4-1, with a weak D call TRBD1 (6 bases). Germline CDR1 and CDR2: MGHRA and YSYEKL. The germline V and J ends were trimmed by 5 bases and 4 bases, with 11 bases remaining between them. The length of the CDR3 is 14 residues. The DNA of the CDR3 is TGCGCCAGCAGCACCGGGACAAGCACCGGGGAGCTGTTTTTT. Protein sequence: CASSTGTSTGELFF.

The V and J genes are TRBV7-8 and TRBJ2-7; TRBD1 agrees at 12 bases. V was pared by 1 base and J by 6 bases, with 7 bases of the junction left unmatched. Germline V CDR1 and CDR2: SGHVS, FQNEAQ. The CDR3 has 16 amino acids. The CDR3 loop reads CASSLESGTGGGEQYF. CDR3 in DNA: TGTGCCAGCAGCTTAGAGTCCGGGACAGGGGGCGGCGAGCAGTACTTC.

This chain connects TRBV28 to TRBJ1-5; D remains unclear. This CDR3 spans 14 amino acids. Germline CDR1 reads MDHEN; CDR2 reads SYDVKM. With 5 bases removed from V and 3 bases from J, the gap between germline ends came to 11 bases. The CDR3 region is CASSQGGINQPQHF. The CDR3 nucleotides are TGTGCCAGCAGTCAAGGAGGGATCAATCAGCCCCAGCATTTT.

This chain uses TRBV7-9 with TRBJ1-2; 12 bases agree with TRBD1. V trimming: 8 bases; J trimming: 6 bases; junction bases outside the gene matches: 13. Germline V lookup: CDR1 SEHNR, CDR2 FQNEAQ (reference sequence). The CDR3 consists of 16 residues. The CDR3 sequence is CASAGTGGKNRDGYTF. The CDR3 region has the DNA TGTGCCAGCGCCGGGACAGGGGGCAAGAATCGGGATGGCTACACCTTC.

The chain carries TRBV6-5 and TRBJ2-5; TRBD1 agrees at 7 bases. The J call may be in error: the DNA end matches TRBJ2-7 better. Germline-derived CDR1 and CDR2 are MNHEY and SVGAGI. The CDR3 length is 15 residues. The CDR3 DNA sequence: TGTGCCAGCAGTTCCCACACAGGGGACGCCTACGAGCAGTACTTC. Translated, it gives CASSSHTGDAYEQYF.

The chain has TRBV7-2 and TRBJ2-1; 7 nucleotides match TRBD1. Germline values: CDR1 SGHTA, CDR2 FQGNSA. This CDR3 has 15 amino acids. J gave up 4 bases and V 5 bases, and 8 bases lay outside the gene matches. The CDR3 sequence: CASSQVTGAYNEQFF. The CDR3 DNA sequence: TGTGCCAGCAGCCAAGTTACAGGGGCGTACAATGAGCAGTTCTTC.

V usage is TRBV6-5 and J usage is TRBJ2-2; TRBD1 aligns across 9 bases. This CDR3 has 15 amino acids. Germline V lookup: CDR1 MNHEY, CDR2 SVGAGI. Trimming at V came to 5 bases and at J to 3 bases, leaving 4 bases not matched to a gene. The chain's CDR3 is CASSTGDRDTGELFF. The CDR3 DNA reads as TGTGCCAGCAGTACCGGGGACAGGGACACCGGGGAGCTGTTTTTT.

The V and J genes are TRBV15 and TRBJ2-5, with D possibly TRBD2 on 5 matching bases. CDR1 and CDR2 from the germline V gene are LNHNV and YYDKDF (reference sequence). The CDR3 is 12 residues long. V dropped 3 bases and J dropped 5 bases, with 7 bases sitting between them. CDR3 nucleotides: TGTGCCACCAGCAGGGAGGACGAGACCCAGTACTTC. Its protein is CATSREDETQYF.

This chain links TRBV19 with TRBJ1-2; TRBD1 matches at 7 bases. The CDR3 covers 13 residues. V lost 6 bases, J lost 4 bases, and 5 bases stayed unmatched. Germline V gene lookup returns CDR1 LNHDA and CDR2 SQIVND (reference sequence). The CDR3 is CASSDRALYGYTF. CDR3 nucleotides: TGTGCCAGTAGCGACAGGGCCCTCTATGGCTACACCTTC.

The chain recombines TRBV5-1 with TRBJ1-1; 7 bases are a match to TRBD1. Trimming removed 5 bases from V and 8 bases from J; junction bases left unmatched: 12. The CDR3 has 14 residues. The germline gives CDR1 SGHRS, CDR2 YFSETQ. The CDR3 loop reads CASRVSQGTSEAFF. The CDR3 region has the DNA TGCGCCAGCAGGGTTTCACAGGGGACCTCGGAAGCTTTCTTT.

J is TRBJ1-3 and V is TRBV28; D remains ambiguous. V dropped 6 bases and J dropped 1 base, with 16 bases sitting between them. This CDR3 spans 16 amino acids. Germline-derived CDR1 and CDR2 are MDHEN and SYDVKM. The CDR3 coding sequence is TGTGCCAGCAGACGGTCCGGGGTGTTATCTGGAAACACCATATATTTT. It codes for CASRRSGVLSGNTIYF.

The chain is built from TRBV7-2 and TRBJ2-7; 10 positions agree with TRBD1. This CDR3 is built from 15 residues. CDR1 and CDR2 (germline): SGHTA, FQGNSA. V lost 2 bases and J lost 0; bases outside the gene matches: 1. CDR3 protein: CASSLRTGGSYEQYF. In DNA, the CDR3 is TGTGCCAGCAGCTTAAGGACAGGGGGCTCCTACGAGCAGTACTTC.

This rearrangement joins TRBV18 to TRBJ1-1; a weak D match, TRBD1 (6 bases). Trimming pared 2 bases from V and 0 bases from J, leaving 7 bases between. CDR3 length: 14 residues. CDR1 and CDR2 (germline): KGHSH, LQKENI. This CDR3 is CASSPGQMNTEAFF. CDR3 DNA: TGTGCCAGCTCACCAGGACAGATGAACACTGAAGCTTTCTTT.

The J gene is TRBJ2-3, the V gene TRBV27; 8 bases match TRBD1. Trimming cost V 2 bases and J 1 base; bases outside gene matches: 5. This CDR3 is 16 amino acids long. Germline assignment: CDR1 MNHEY and CDR2 SMNVEV (reference sequence). The CDR3 region is CASSLLQGQGTDTQYF. CDR3 bases: TGTGCCAGCAGTTTACTACAGGGACAGGGCACAGATACGCAGTATTTT.

The chain combines TRBV6-4 with TRBJ2-1, with 11 bases that match TRBD2. This CDR3 is 15 amino acids long. Germline loops: CDR1 MRHNA, CDR2 SNTAGT. The V segment lost 2 bases and the J segment 8 bases; nucleotides outside the gene matches: 5. The CDR3 nucleotides are TGTGCCAGCAGTGACGGGCTAGCGGGGGGCGATGAGCAGTTCTTC. Its translation: CASSDGLAGGDEQFF.

V and J are TRBV6-1 and TRBJ2-3; 7 nucleotides align to TRBD2. Germline V gene lookup returns CDR1 MNHNS and CDR2 SASEGT. This CDR3 has 14 residues. J gave up 4 bases and V 4 bases, and 5 bases lay outside the gene matches. CDR3 nucleotides: TGTGCCAGCAGTGTTGGGGGGGTTTCAGATACGCAGTATTTT. Amino acids: CASSVGGVSDTQYF.

The chain employs TRBV7-8 and TRBJ1-1; D is ambiguous. V shed 0 bases and J shed 1 base, with 6 bases lying between them. The length of the CDR3 is 14 residues. Germline CDR1 is SGHVS and CDR2 is FQNEAQ. The CDR3 DNA follows: TGTGCCAGCAGCTTAGCCATGCGGAACACTGAAGCTTTCTTT. It codes for CASSLAMRNTEAFF. Based on the CDR3 plus reference TRBV7-8 and TRBJ1-1, the full variable domain is GAGVSQSPRYKVAKRGQDVALRCDPISGHVSLFWYQQALGQGPEFLTYFQNEAQLDKSGLPSDRFFAERPEGSVSTLKIQRTQQEDSAVYLCASSLAMRNTEAFFGQGTRLTVV.

This chain joins TRBV27 and TRBJ2-7; weak D call: TRBD1 (5 bases). V was shortened by 6 bases and J by 9 bases, with 18 bases between the two germline ends. From germline, CDR1 is MNHEY and CDR2 SMNVEV (reference sequence). The CDR3 is 13 residues long. The CDR3 reads CASRTRTQGPQYF. CDR3 sequence (DNA): TGTGCCAGCAGAACCAGGACACAAGGACCGCAGTACTTC.

The chain links TRBV5-6 to TRBJ1-2; D is unclear. The CDR3 has 17 amino acids. Trimming left V 2 bases short and J 2 bases short, with 19 bases between. Germline CDR1 SGHDT, CDR2 YYEEEE. CDR3 loop: CASSFPTTQTTNYGYTF. CDR3 nucleotides: TGTGCCAGCAGCTTCCCCACCACTCAGACAACGAACTATGGCTACACCTTC.

The chain's CDR3 is CASSPERGSTDTQYF. The CDR3 coding sequence is TGCGCCAGCAGCCCCGAGCGGGGGAGCACAGATACGCAGTATTTT. This rearrangement joins TRBV5-1 to TRBJ2-3, with TRBD2 matching 8 bases. The J segment lost 0 bases and the V segment lost 4 bases, leaving 4 bases of the junction unmatched. The CDR3 covers 15 residues. The germline CDR1 and CDR2 sequences are SGHRS and YFSETQ.

The chain has TRBV6-1 and TRBJ2-1; 9 positions match TRBD2. V trimming: 7 bases; J trimming: 7 bases; junction bases outside the gene matches: 11. From germline, CDR1 is MNHNS and CDR2 SASEGT. This CDR3 comprises 15 residues. CDR3 in DNA: TGTGCCAGCACCCAAGGATTAGCGGGAGCGAATGAGCAGTTCTTC. The encoded protein is CASTQGLAGANEQFF.